This TCR beta chain was captured by sequencing in a study of beta chain features in type 1 diabetes. The study's findings and limits: Researchers report that Type 1 diabetes patients had moderately but significantly shorter TCRB CDR3s across all four CD4+ subsets.

The authors took one heparinised blood draw, averaging about 116 mL, from each donor. Expressed TCRB transcripts were sequenced because the entire RNA isolate underwent reverse transcription. Generated by immunoSEQ multiplex PCR, the TCRdb table keeps only in-frame clones and is missing some. This table has around 690,000 clones, around an eighth appearing once. Trimming removed 4 bases at V and 2 bases at J, with 6 bases between. The CDR3 has 14 amino acids. In germline, CDR1 is SGHTA, CDR2 FQGTGA. On this clone: What it recognizes is unknown.

The sequence was collected from a man aged 25-40 years with type 1 diabetes. This rearrangement joins TRBV7-3 to TRBJ2-6; D not certain. Sequenced input: naive CD4+ T cells from blood. The CDR3 region is CASSSVTGANVLTF. The CDR3 DNA reads TGTGCCAGCAGCTCCGTGACTGGGGCCAACGTCCTGACTTTC.